This T cell receptor beta chain was observed in a study of blood T cell repertoires in COVID-19. Turning to the study itself: Material from acute and convalescent COVID-19 was sourced from the United States, Italy and Spain. From T cells, B-cell-depleted T cells, or PBMCs came the material, which was cDNA or gDNA.

The participants were between about 18 and 95 years old and came from about two dozen US areas. With 6 bases clipped from V and 2 bases from J, the junction kept 12 bases outside the gene matches. The CDR3 extends over 18 amino acids. Germline V gene data show CDR1 as KGHDR and CDR2 as SFDVKD. TCRdb keeps only in-frame clones here, not all; method: immunoSEQ multiplex PCR. The table records some 200,000 clones, around 89% of them present only once. The chain combines TRBV24-1 with TRBJ1-5, with TRBD1 identical over 10 bases. The sample consisted of PBMCs or T cells enriched from blood (not recorded which). The clonotype comes from a woman younger than 30 in a cohort exposed to, infected with or recovered from COVID-19 (not recorded which). CDR3: CATSPGGTGVVRNQPQHF. CDR3 sequence (DNA): TGTGCCACCAGTCCTGGGGGGACAGGGGTTGTTCGCAATCAGCCCCAGCATTTT.